A selection of T cell receptor beta chains follows, all from one sample in a study of CD8+CD57+ T cells in acquired aplastic anemia. TCRdb processed the reads anew with MiXCR; each CDR3 protein has one entry. Of 150,000 or so distinct CDR3 sequences listed, approximately 60% were seen once; the top ten hold under 60%. The sample comprised sorted CD4+, CD8+, or CD8+CD57+ T cells (not recorded which) from PBMCs. The origin of the receptors is a human donor in good health. Each CDR3 is given with its conserved first and last residue. Each record gives: CDR3 protein, CDR3 DNA, V gene, J gene, clone size, D gene. D genes are given only for firm matches. Some rows mark clone size as missing; the rest say once, few, many or name a class of expanded clone.

CSAPSWSGYEAFF	TGCAGTGCCCCCTCATGGTCGGGTTATGAAGCTTTCTTT	TRBV20-1	TRBJ1-1	many	NA
CASSEQTGGAYNEQFF	TGCGCCAGCAGTGAGCAGACAGGGGGCGCTTACAATGAGCAGTTCTTC	TRBV10-1	TRBJ2-1	NA	TRBD1
CASRVEWTPDTQYF	TGTGCCAGCAGGGTCGAGTGGACGCCAGATACGCAGTATTTT	TRBV7-2	TRBJ2-3	once	NA
CASSPGTGPYGYTF	TGTGCCAGCAGTCCCGGGACAGGCCCCTATGGCTACACCTTC	TRBV12-3/TRBV12-4	TRBJ1-2	many	TRBD1
CAIRDRDRGTTGELFF	TGTGCCATCAGGGACCGGGACAGAGGGACCACCGGGGAGCTGTTTTTT	TRBV10-3	TRBJ2-2	few	TRBD1
CASVPPARNPEAFF	TGTGCCAGCGTTCCTCCGGCTCGGAATCCTGAAGCTTTCTTT	TRBV27	TRBJ1-1	many	NA
CASSPWTSGSSYEQYF	TGTGCCAGCAGTCCATGGACTAGCGGGAGCTCCTACGAGCAGTACTTC	TRBV6-5	TRBJ2-7	many	TRBD2
CASRTPAGDFTEAFF	TGTGCCAGCAGGACCCCGGCAGGGGATTTCACTGAAGCTTTCTTT	TRBV6-1	TRBJ1-1	many	NA
CASSEVTANQPQHF	TGTGCCAGCAGTGAGGTGACAGCGAATCAGCCCCAGCATTTT	TRBV2	TRBJ1-5	NA	NA
CASSLRQAAYEQYF	TGTGCCAGCAGCTTACGCCAGGCAGCCTACGAGCAGTACTTC	TRBV7-8	TRBJ2-7	NA	NA
CASSQASGSFNEQYF	TGCGCCAGCAGCCAAGCTAGCGGGAGTTTCAACGAGCAGTACTTC	TRBV4-1	TRBJ2-7	many	TRBD2
CASSLSRDAAEQYF	TGTGCCAGCAGTTTAAGCAGGGATGCCGCCGAGCAGTACTTC	TRBV12-3/TRBV12-4	TRBJ2-7	NA	NA
CASSLAGGTLNEKLFF	TGCGCCAGCAGCTTGGCCGGTGGGACACTTAATGAAAAACTGTTTTTT	TRBV5-1	TRBJ1-4	few	NA
CASSSLTSHNSPLHF	TGTGCCAGCAGCTCCCTGACGAGTCATAATTCACCCCTCCACTTT	TRBV7-8	TRBJ1-6	NA	NA
CASSFAGLNQPQHF	TGTGCCAGCAGTTTTGCAGGATTAAATCAGCCCCAGCATTTT	TRBV12-3/TRBV12-4	TRBJ1-5	many	NA
CSAYLSSGTGVSALHF	TGCAGTGCTTACCTTTCCTCCGGGACAGGGGTATCGGCCCTCCACTTT	TRBV20-1	TRBJ1-6	NA	TRBD1
CASSILWGGRAYNEQFF	TGTGCCAGTAGTATACTCTGGGGGGGGAGAGCCTACAATGAGCAGTTCTTC	TRBV19	TRBJ2-1	NA	TRBD2
CSAPGTWALDSQTGYTF	TGCAGTGCTCCTGGGACATGGGCCTTGGATTCCCAGACGGGCTACACCTTC	TRBV20-1	TRBJ1-2	NA	NA
CASREYNSPLHF	TGTGCCAGCCGCGAATATAATTCACCCCTCCACTTT	TRBV7-8	TRBJ1-6	few	NA
CASSLETGPHYGYTF	TGTGCCAGCAGCTTAGAAACAGGGCCCCACTATGGCTACACCTTC	TRBV7-9	TRBJ1-2	NA	NA
CATREAGVSTDTQYF	TGTGCCACCAGGGAGGCGGGGGTTAGCACAGATACGCAGTATTTT	TRBV24-1	TRBJ2-3	NA	TRBD2
CSVESDTQYF	TGCAGCGTGGAGTCAGATACGCAGTATTTT	TRBV29-1	TRBJ2-3	many	NA
CSAPSGRKPNEQFF	TGCAGTGCTCCTAGCGGGAGGAAACCCAATGAGCAGTTCTTC	TRBV20-1	TRBJ2-1	NA	TRBD2
CASSGASDEQFF	TGTGCCAGCAGTGGGGCTAGCGATGAGCAGTTCTTC	TRBV2	TRBJ2-1	NA	NA
CSASAQGGNQPQHF	TGCAGTGCTAGTGCGCAGGGTGGCAATCAGCCCCAGCATTTT	TRBV20-1	TRBJ1-5	NA	NA
CASLSSGNTIYF	TGTGCCAGTCTTAGCTCTGGAAACACCATATATTTT	TRBV6-5	TRBJ1-3	NA	NA
CASSPPGFGTQYF	TGTGCCAGCAGCCCCCCCGGATTTGGGACCCAGTACTTC	TRBV7-3	TRBJ2-5	NA	NA
CASSSRLAGVTDTQYF	TGTGCCAGCAGTTCAAGACTAGCGGGAGTCACAGATACGCAGTATTTT	TRBV10-3	TRBJ2-3	NA	TRBD2
CASSLDTFYGYAF	TGCGCCAGCAGTTTGGACACATTCTATGGCTACGCCTTC	TRBV5-1	TRBJ1-2	NA	NA